The 2 T cell receptor beta chains listed next were all sequenced from one sample in a study of T-cell reconstitution after alpha-beta-depleted transplantation in children. A library of TCRbeta sequences, prepared with unique molecular identifiers, was generated. TCRdb processed the PCR reads anew with MiXCR; each CDR3 protein has one entry. The sample records fewer than 500,000 distinct CDR3 sequences, 43% being singletons. Sequenced material: PBMCs, taken before TCRalphabeta/CD19-depleted stem cell transplant. These TCRs come from a girl aged 2-10 years with aplastic anemia, due to receive a stem cell transplant.

The chain combines TRBV20-1 with TRBJ2-7; 10 bases align to TRBD2. The ends lost 0 bases at V and 3 bases at J; junction bases unmatched: 5. The CDR3 covers 15 residues. In germline, CDR1 is DFQATT, CDR2 SNEGSKA (reference sequence). The CDR3 DNA reads as TGCAGTGCTAGAGACGGACTAGCGGTACACTACGAGCAGTACTTC. It yields the protein CSARDGLAVHYEQYF.

The chain has TRBV12-3 or TRBV12-4 and TRBJ1-4; 8 nucleotides align to TRBD1. CDR3 length: 13 amino acids. The V and J ends lost 0 bases and 12 bases, in that order; junction bases with no gene match: 3. The CDR3 DNA reads TGTGCCAGCAGTTTAGCGCAGACAGGGGAACTGTTTTTT. It yields the protein CASSLAQTGELFF.